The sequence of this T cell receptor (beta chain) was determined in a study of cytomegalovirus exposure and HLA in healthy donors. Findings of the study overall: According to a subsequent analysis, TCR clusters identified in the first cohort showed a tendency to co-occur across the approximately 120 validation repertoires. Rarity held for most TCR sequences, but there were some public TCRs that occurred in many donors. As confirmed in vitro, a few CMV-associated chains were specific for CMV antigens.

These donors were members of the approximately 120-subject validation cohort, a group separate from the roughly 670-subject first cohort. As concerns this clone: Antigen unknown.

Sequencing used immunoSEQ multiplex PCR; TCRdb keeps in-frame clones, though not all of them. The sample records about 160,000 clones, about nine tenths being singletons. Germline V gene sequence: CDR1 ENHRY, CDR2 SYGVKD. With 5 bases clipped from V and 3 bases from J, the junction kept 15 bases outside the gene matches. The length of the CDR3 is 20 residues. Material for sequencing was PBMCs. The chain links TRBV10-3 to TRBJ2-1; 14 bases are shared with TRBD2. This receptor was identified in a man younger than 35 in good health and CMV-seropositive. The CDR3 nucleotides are TGTGCCATCAGTAAGACAGGGCTAATTGGACTAGCGGGAGGCTACAATGAGCAGTTCTTC. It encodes CAISKTGLIGLAGGYNEQFF.